The source of this TCR beta chain is a study of cytomegalovirus exposure and HLA in healthy donors. Study-wide results and limits: Confirmation was obtained in vitro that a few CMV-associated chains are specific for CMV antigens.

The CDR3 is made up of 14 amino acids. From germline, CDR1 is MGHRA and CDR2 YSYEKL. PCR employed 60 Vbeta and 13 Jbeta primers. Sequencing used immunoSEQ multiplex PCR; TCRdb keeps in-frame clones, though not all of them. The sample yields 200,000 to 250,000 clones, more than 75% seen once. This clone was found once. Its antigen is not identified. The clonotype originates from a girl aged 2 to 9 in good health and CMV-seronegative. The J gene is TRBJ2-5, the V gene TRBV4-1; TRBD2 might be the D (7 bases). The DNA end lines up better with TRBJ2-7; the J call may be wrong. The sample taken for sequencing was PBMCs. DNA of the CDR3: TGCGCCAGCAGCCAAGGCGGGGGCCAATACGAGCAGTACTTC. Protein sequence: CASSQGGGQYEQYF.